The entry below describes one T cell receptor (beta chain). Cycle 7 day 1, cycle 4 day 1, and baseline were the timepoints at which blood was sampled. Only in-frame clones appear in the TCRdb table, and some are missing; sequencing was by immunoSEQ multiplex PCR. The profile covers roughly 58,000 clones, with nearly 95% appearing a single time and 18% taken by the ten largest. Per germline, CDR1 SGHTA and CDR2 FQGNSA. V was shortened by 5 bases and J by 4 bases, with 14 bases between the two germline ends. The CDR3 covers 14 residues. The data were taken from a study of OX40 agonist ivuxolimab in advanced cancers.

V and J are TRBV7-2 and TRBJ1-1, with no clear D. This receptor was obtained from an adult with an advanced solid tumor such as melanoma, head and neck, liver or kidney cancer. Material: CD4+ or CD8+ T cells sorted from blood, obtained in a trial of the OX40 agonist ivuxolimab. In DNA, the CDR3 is TGTGCCAGCAGCCCCCCACGAATGGGCACTGAAGCTTTCTTT. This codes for CASSPPRMGTEAFF.